This T cell receptor (beta chain) is from a study of T cell changes during pregnancy in multiple sclerosis. The V segment lost 3 bases and the J segment 4 bases; nucleotides outside the gene matches: 3. There are 15 residues in the CDR3. CDR1 and CDR2 (germline): LNHNV, YYDKDF (reference sequence). Repertoires were generated with immunoSEQ multiplex PCR, while TCRdb's copy carries only in-frame clones and drops some. In the table there are roughly 120,000 clones, 92% of which are singletons. The input for sequencing was peripheral blood, taken in the third trimester of pregnancy. The J gene is TRBJ1-4, the V gene TRBV15; TRBD1 agrees at 9 bases. The source of this sequence is a female donor with multiple sclerosis, enrolled in a pregnancy study. The CDR3, as DNA: TGTGCCACCAGCAGGAGACAGGGGGTTAATGAAAAACTGTTTTTT. Residues: CATSRRQGVNEKLFF.